The 30 T cell receptor beta chains presented below share a single source sample, sequenced in a study of CD8 T cells in cerebrospinal fluid in Alzheimer's disease. TCRdb re-called the 10x single-cell sequencing reads, yielding one record per CDR3 amino acid sequence without DNA. In total, the table holds around 1,700 distinct CDR3 sequences. The material sequenced was cerebrospinal fluid. These receptors all come from a human donor with mild cognitive impairment.

By frequency, this clonotype registers medium-sized (0.01 to 0.1%). V gene TRBV4-2 combines with J gene TRBJ2-1; the D call from TCRdb, TRBD2, cannot be confirmed without DNA. The CDR3 covers 14 residues. Germline V gene lookup returns CDR1 LGHNA and CDR2 YNFKEQ. The chain's CDR3 is CASSQSGIRDEQFF.

Considering frequency, this clonotype is large (0.1 to 1%). The chain is built from TRBV7-8 and TRBJ2-7; TCRdb reports TRBD2, a call that lacks DNA to check it against. CDR1 and CDR2 (germline): SGHVS, FQNEAQ. This CDR3 comprises 16 residues. The CDR3 here is CASSTRPSGSSYEQYF.

The V gene is TRBV7-2, the J gene TRBJ2-2. The CDR3 is 13 amino acids. Germline V gene data show CDR1 as SGHTA and CDR2 as FQGNSA. CDR3 in amino acids: CASRDGSTGELFF. The full variable domain, completed using reference TRBV7-2 and TRBJ2-2, is GAGVSQSPSNKVTEKGKDVELRCDPISGHTALYWYRQSLGQGLEFLIYFQGNSAPDKSGLPSDRFSAERTGGSVSTLTIQRTQQEDSAVYLCASRDGSTGELFFGEGSRLTVL.

This clonotype is called large (0.1 to 1%) based on its frequency. The chain combines TRBV20-1 with TRBJ2-5; TCRdb's D call of TRBD1 is untestable without DNA. CDR1 is DFQATT, CDR2 SNEGSKA, per germline (reference sequence). The CDR3 has 16 residues. The CDR3 spells CSASRTGTPDQETQYF.

The chain has TRBV6-1 and TRBJ2-7; the D call from TCRdb, TRBD1, cannot be confirmed without DNA. This CDR3 comprises 16 residues. Germline V lookup: CDR1 MNHNS, CDR2 SASEGT. The CDR3 spells CASSPVRDRYSDEQYF.

In terms of frequency, this clonotype is hyperexpanded. The chain recombines TRBV18 with TRBJ2-1; the TCRdb D gene call, TRBD1, has no DNA to confirm it. CDR1 and CDR2 (germline): KGHSH, LQKENI. The CDR3 is 15 residues long. This CDR3 reads CASSTRDVAYNEQFF.

This chain uses TRBV20-1 with TRBJ2-7; TCRdb's D call of TRBD1 is untestable without DNA. CDR1 is DFQATT and CDR2 is SNEGSKA in the germline V gene (reference sequence). The CDR3 is 12 residues long. The CDR3 protein is CSAMGQFYEQYF.

This clonotype is identified as medium-sized from frequency. The chain is built from TRBV10-2 and TRBJ2-3; TCRdb outputs TRBD2, but without DNA this stays unchecked. Germline V CDR1 and CDR2: WSHSY, SAAADI. This CDR3 is 14 amino acids long. This CDR3 is CASSVAGWADTQYF.

This clonotype is medium-sized by frequency. The chain links TRBV11-2 to TRBJ2-7; TCRdb indicates TRBD1, and absent DNA this call remains unverified. In germline, CDR1 is SGHAT, CDR2 FQNNGV. There are 15 residues in the CDR3. The CDR3 here is CASSGPRDGTYEQYF.

Judged by frequency, this clonotype is large. V and J are TRBV10-3 and TRBJ2-5; as DNA is missing, the TRBD1 call by TCRdb cannot be tested. This CDR3 comprises 13 residues. CDR1 is ENHRY, CDR2 SYGVKD, per germline. CDR3 amino acids: CAISGAQENAQYF.

Considering frequency, this clonotype is medium-sized. The chain recombines TRBV28 with TRBJ1-1; TCRdb reports TRBD1, a call that lacks DNA to check it against. Germline V gives CDR1 MDHEN, CDR2 SYDVKM. CDR3 length: 14 residues. CDR3 in amino acids: CASSPGTANTEAFF.

Its frequency marks this clonotype as medium-sized (0.01 to 0.1%). The J gene is TRBJ1-2, the V gene TRBV20-1; lacking DNA, the TRBD1 call made by TCRdb goes unchecked. Germline V gives CDR1 DFQATT, CDR2 SNEGSKA (reference sequence). There are 11 residues in the CDR3. The CDR3 sequence is CSAIRVDGYTF.

Measured by frequency, this clonotype is medium-sized (0.01 to 0.1%). This chain joins TRBV11-2 and TRBJ1-1. The germline V gene has CDR1 SGHAT and CDR2 FQNNGV. The CDR3 spans 14 residues. CDR3 in amino acids: CASSLVAGNTEAFF.

This clonotype is deemed large by its frequency. The chain couples TRBV7-2 to TRBJ1-4; TCRdb's D call of TRBD1 is untestable without DNA. This CDR3 comprises 14 residues. Germline values: CDR1 SGHTA, CDR2 FQGNSA. The CDR3 here is CASSSGQGTEKLFF.

Judged by frequency, this clonotype is medium-sized. The J gene is TRBJ2-2, the V gene TRBV28; TCRdb names TRBD1, which stays unverified in the absence of DNA. The CDR3 is 13 amino acids. From germline, CDR1 is MDHEN and CDR2 SYDVKM. This CDR3 is CASITPGAGELFF. Full variable domain (rest looked up from reference TRBV28 and TRBJ2-2): DVKVTQSSRYLVKRTGEKVFLECVQDMDHENMFWYRQDPGLGLRLIYFSYDVKMKEKGDIPEGYSVSREKKERFSLILESASTNQTSMYLCASITPGAGELFFGEGSRLTVL.

Considering frequency, this clonotype is medium-sized. The chain is built from TRBV19 and TRBJ2-7; the D call of TRBD1 rests on TCRdb alone, since no DNA is present to check it. CDR1 and CDR2 from the germline V gene are LNHDA and SQIVND (reference sequence). There are 13 residues in the CDR3. CDR3 region: CASSQGEGYEQYF.

The rearrangement uses TRBV20-1 and TRBJ2-3; the TCRdb D gene call, TRBD1, has no DNA to confirm it. The CDR3 has 14 residues. Germline V gene data show CDR1 as DFQATT and CDR2 as SNEGSKA (reference sequence). The CDR3 loop is CSASGGGRADTQYF.

In terms of frequency, this clonotype is medium-sized. The chain recombines TRBV28 with TRBJ1-1. The CDR3 is 12 residues long. Germline lookup yields CDR1 MDHEN and CDR2 SYDVKM. The CDR3 spells CASSSGSTEAFF.

The CDR3 sequence is CSARPDREHGEKLFF. The rearrangement uses TRBV20-1 and TRBJ1-4; TCRdb returns TRBD1, unconfirmable since there is no DNA. Germline CDR1 is DFQATT and CDR2 is SNEGSKA (reference sequence). CDR3 length: 15 amino acids.

Frequency places this clonotype as medium-sized. The chain links TRBV3-1 to TRBJ2-5; TCRdb names TRBD1, which stays unverified in the absence of DNA. From germline, CDR1 is LGHDT and CDR2 YNNKEL (reference sequence). The CDR3 is 13 amino acids. CDR3 protein: CASSQRASETQYF.

The chain has TRBV4-1 and TRBJ2-3; TCRdb reports TRBD1, a call that lacks DNA to check it against. CDR1 and CDR2 (germline): MGHRA, YSYEKL. The CDR3 has 16 residues. CDR3 residues: CASSQATGTSTDTQYF.

This sequence joins TRBV28 and TRBJ1-5; the TRBD1 assignment by TCRdb is unverifiable without DNA. This CDR3 contains 13 residues. From germline, CDR1 is MDHEN and CDR2 SYDVKM. CDR3 region: CASGTYGGQPQHF.

According to its frequency, this clonotype is large (0.1 to 1%). The chain combines TRBV6-6 with TRBJ2-3; checking the TCRdb D call of TRBD1 is not possible without DNA. The CDR3 has 18 residues. Per germline, CDR1 MNHNY and CDR2 SVGAGI (reference sequence). The chain's CDR3 is CASSYITQTGASTDTQYF.

This clonotype is medium-sized by frequency. V gene TRBV29-1 combines with J gene TRBJ2-2; TCRdb's assignment of TRBD1 cannot be checked, as there is no DNA. The CDR3 has 16 amino acids. Germline lookup yields CDR1 SQVTM and CDR2 ANQGSEA. The CDR3 sequence: CSVIPGQGNSAGELFF.

According to its frequency, this clonotype is medium-sized. The J gene is TRBJ1-1, the V gene TRBV28. The length of the CDR3 is 13 residues. Germline V gene sequence: CDR1 MDHEN, CDR2 SYDVKM. The CDR3 spells CASSSQPYTEAFF.

This clonotype registers large (0.1 to 1%) by frequency. The V call is TRBV7-2, the J call TRBJ2-1; the TRBD1 assignment by TCRdb is unverifiable without DNA. Germline-derived CDR1 and CDR2 are SGHTA and FQGNSA. The CDR3 spans 14 residues. This CDR3 reads CASSSYSGGNEQFF.

Frequency places this clonotype as medium-sized. The chain couples TRBV9 to TRBJ2-2. The CDR3 contains 12 residues. The V gene's germline CDR1 is SGDLS and CDR2 YYNGEE. The CDR3: CASSPDTGELFF.

CDR3: CASRRDRADTQYF. The rearrangement links TRBV6-5 to TRBJ2-3; TCRdb gives TRBD1 as the D gene, but with no DNA this cannot be confirmed. The V gene's germline CDR1 is MNHEY and CDR2 SVGAGI. This CDR3 region has 13 residues.

This clonotype counts as medium-sized by frequency. This chain uses TRBV28 with TRBJ2-2; TCRdb picks TRBD1, but there is no DNA to check that call. The CDR3 has 18 residues. In germline, CDR1 is MDHEN, CDR2 SYDVKM. This CDR3 is CASSPSKAGQGDTGELFF.

This clonotype ranks as medium-sized in terms of frequency. The chain couples TRBV3-1 to TRBJ2-1; with no DNA, the TCRdb D assignment of TRBD1 cannot be verified. This CDR3 has 14 amino acids. Germline CDR1 and CDR2: LGHDT and YNNKEL (reference sequence). The CDR3 here is CASSQGTGGNEQFF.